A selection of T cell receptor beta chains follows, all from one sample in a study of blood T cell repertoires in COVID-19. The method was immunoSEQ multiplex PCR; TCRdb's version includes in-frame clones alone and lacks a portion of them. The sample contains fewer than 200,000 clones, around 72% of which appear only once. Sequencing used peripheral blood. The receptors derive from a woman older than 75 with acute or convalescent COVID-19. The CDR3 runs from the conserved cysteine through the conserved F or W. The D gene is left open where the match is weak. Clone sizes are given selectively: once, few, many, or a class where the clone is expanded.

j_gene	abundance	v_gene	d_gene	CDR3aa	CDR3nt
TRBJ2-5	NA	TRBV10-3	NA	CAIAAGQSQETQYF	TGTGCCATAGCCGCTGGACAGAGCCAAGAGACCCAGTACTTC
TRBJ2-1	NA	TRBV3-1/TRBV3-2	NA	CASSVGTNYNEQFF	TGTGCCAGCAGCGTCGGGACAAACTACAATGAGCAGTTCTTC
TRBJ2-2	NA	TRBV15	NA	CATNLSPTGELFF	TGTGCCACCAACCTGAGCCCCACCGGGGAGCTGTTTTTT
TRBJ2-7	NA	TRBV6-2/TRBV6-3	NA	CASSPVWPGEDEQYF	TGTGCCAGCAGCCCGGTTTGGCCCGGAGAGGACGAGCAGTACTTC
TRBJ2-7	NA	TRBV6-5	NA	CASGQGYEQYF	TGTGCCTCTGGGCAGGGCTACGAGCAGTACTTC
TRBJ1-5	NA	TRBV27	NA	CASSLSPQFNQPQHF	TGTGCCAGCAGTTTATCCCCACAGTTCAATCAGCCCCAGCATTTT
TRBJ1-2	NA	TRBV4-1	NA	CASSQDGGYYGYTF	TGCGCCAGCAGCCAAGACGGAGGGTACTATGGCTACACCTTC
TRBJ2-3	once	TRBV29-1	TRBD2	CSGDRIAGSTDTQYF	TGCAGCGGTGACCGGATAGCGGGAAGCACAGATACGCAGTATTTT
TRBJ2-5	NA	TRBV2	TRBD2	CASPGTSQETQYF	TGTGCCAGCCCAGGGACTAGCCAAGAGACCCAGTACTTC
TRBJ1-6	NA	TRBV19	NA	CASSEDRASPLHF	TGTGCCAGTAGCGAAGACAGAGCTTCACCCCTCCACTTT
TRBJ2-7	NA	TRBV11-2	NA	CASSSGHAYEQYF	TGTGCCAGCAGCTCCGGTCATGCCTACGAGCAGTACTTC
TRBJ2-7	NA	TRBV28	TRBD2	CASSPYRGAYEQYF	TGTGCCAGCAGTCCGTACCGGGGGGCCTACGAGCAGTACTTC
TRBJ2-3	NA	TRBV12-5	NA	CASGLTGGRISTQYF	TGTGCTAGTGGTTTGACCGGGGGTCGGATTTCGACGCAGTATTTT
TRBJ1-1	NA	TRBV23-1	NA	CASSHRQGGNTEAFF	TGCGCCAGCAGTCATCGGCAGGGTGGGAACACTGAAGCTTTCTTT
TRBJ1-2	few	TRBV5-1	TRBD1	CASSAGTAANYGYTF	TGCGCCAGCAGCGCGGGGACAGCTGCTAACTATGGCTACACCTTC
TRBJ2-3	NA	TRBV5-1	NA	CASSLWGTGTDTQYF	TGCGCCAGCAGCTTGTGGGGGACTGGAACAGATACGCAGTATTTT
TRBJ1-1	NA	TRBV20-1	NA	CSASREGAGTEAFF	TGCAGTGCTAGTCGAGAGGGCGCGGGCACTGAAGCTTTCTTT
TRBJ1-5	NA	TRBV5-6	NA	CASSSGSKLNQPQHF	TGTGCCAGCAGCTCCGGGTCGAAGCTCAATCAGCCCCAGCATTTT
TRBJ2-5	NA	TRBV28	NA	CASSSSGQETQYF	TGTGCCAGCAGTTCAAGCGGCCAAGAGACCCAGTACTTC
TRBJ2-1	NA	TRBV28	TRBD2	CASGRPVGTSAEQFF	TGTGCCAGCGGGCGACCCGTCGGGACTAGCGCGGAGCAGTTCTTC
TRBJ2-7	NA	TRBV10-1	NA	CASSPRSSGEQYF	TGCGCCAGCAGTCCACGGAGCTCGGGAGAGCAGTACTTC
TRBJ2-1	NA	TRBV24-1	NA	CATSESGFSYNEQFF	TGTGCCACCAGTGAGTCCGGGTTCTCCTACAATGAGCAGTTCTTC
TRBJ1-1	NA	TRBV18	NA	CASSNIRGETFF	TGTGCCAGCTCGAACATCAGGGGCGAGACTTTCTTT
TRBJ2-3	NA	TRBV9	TRBD1	CASSVDGQGGTDTQYF	TGTGCCAGCAGCGTAGATGGACAGGGAGGTACAGATACGCAGTATTTT
TRBJ2-1	NA	TRBV28	TRBD2	CASSGTPLSGRAGNEQFF	TGTGCCAGCAGTGGGACCCCGTTGAGCGGGAGGGCTGGGAATGAGCAGTTCTTC
TRBJ2-2	NA	TRBV28	TRBD1	CASSSTQGTGLKDGELFF	TGTGCCAGCAGTTCCACCCAGGGGACAGGGTTGAAGGACGGGGAGCTGTTTTTT
TRBJ2-2	NA	TRBV11-2	NA	CASRTSGRSGELFF	TGTGCCAGCCGAACAAGCGGGCGGTCCGGGGAGCTGTTTTTT
TRBJ1-5	NA	TRBV30	TRBD1	CAWRGQGGNQPQHF	TGTGCCTGGAGAGGACAGGGAGGGAATCAGCCCCAGCATTTT
TRBJ2-2	NA	TRBV4-2	NA	CASSQAGAGELFF	TGTGCCAGCAGCCAAGCAGGGGCCGGGGAGCTGTTTTTT
TRBJ2-1	NA	TRBV30	TRBD2	CAWSYGRAENEQFF	TGTGCCTGGAGTTACGGGAGGGCCGAAAATGAGCAGTTCTTC
TRBJ1-5	once	TRBV19	TRBD1	CATDRGWSNQPQHF	TGTGCCACCGACAGGGGTTGGAGCAATCAGCCCCAGCATTTT
TRBJ2-3	NA	TRBV4-1	TRBD2	CASTPGTSGITDTQYF	TGCGCCAGCACCCCCGGGACTAGCGGAATCACAGATACGCAGTATTTT
TRBJ2-1	NA	TRBV9	NA	CASSVASPGVGKQFF	TGTGCCAGCAGCGTCGCAAGCCCAGGTGTCGGAAAGCAGTTCTTC
TRBJ2-7	NA	TRBV7-2	TRBD2	CASSYRTSGSNFYEQYF	TGTGCCAGCAGCTATCGGACTAGCGGGAGTAATTTCTACGAGCAGTACTTC
TRBJ2-1	NA	TRBV9	NA	CASSVVTGDWYNEQFF	TGTGCCAGCAGCGTAGTAACGGGAGATTGGTACAATGAGCAGTTCTTC
TRBJ1-2	many	TRBV28	TRBD1	CASRGRGVAGYGYTF	TGTGCCAGCAGAGGCAGGGGGGTGGCTGGCTATGGCTACACCTTC
TRBJ1-5	few	TRBV21-1	NA	CASWGQKIYSNQPQHF	TGTGCCAGTTGGGGACAGAAAATTTATAGCAATCAGCCCCAGCATTTT
TRBJ1-1	NA	TRBV5-1	NA	CASSLFGGRNTEAFF	TGCGCCAGCAGCTTGTTCGGGGGTAGGAACACTGAAGCTTTCTTT
TRBJ1-4	NA	TRBV18	TRBD1	CASSPGQGPEKLFF	TGTGCCAGCTCACCTGGACAGGGTCCTGAAAAACTGTTTTTT
TRBJ1-3	NA	TRBV6-5	NA	CASSYSQGFAGNTIYF	TGTGCCAGCAGTTACTCCCAGGGGTTTGCCGGAAACACCATATATTTT
TRBJ1-5	many	TRBV7-6	TRBD1	CASSLYRGRSPRADQPQHF	TGTGCCAGCAGCCTATACAGGGGTCGATCTCCAAGGGCGGATCAGCCCCAGCATTTT
TRBJ2-2	NA	TRBV30	TRBD1	CAWKRAGTGAGELFF	TGTGCCTGGAAAAGGGCCGGGACAGGGGCCGGGGAGCTGTTTTTT
TRBJ2-2	few	TRBV30	NA	CAWSHGGSRAGELFF	TGTGCCTGGAGTCACGGCGGGTCGCGCGCCGGGGAGCTGTTTTTT